The rows below give T cell receptor beta chains drawn from one sample of a study of blood T cell repertoires in COVID-19. Clones were read by immunoSEQ multiplex PCR, and TCRdb kept only the in-frame ones, dropping some. Of over 80,000 clones in the sample, 74% were seen once. The sequencing input was peripheral blood. The source is a man in his 70s with COVID-19, enrolled during active disease. Both conserved end residues are part of each CDR3. The D gene is left open where the match is weak. Not all rows give a size; the values are once, few, many and, for expanded clones, a class.

j_call,clone_size,d_call,v_call,cdr3_nt,cdr3_aa
TRBJ1-4,NA,NA,TRBV19,TGTGCCAGTAGAGAAGGGGGGGGCGTCGGTGAAAAACTGTTTTTT,CASREGGGVGEKLFF
TRBJ2-1,NA,TRBD2,TRBV7-2,TGTGCCAGCAGCTTTGGTGGGGGGGCCTACAATGAGCAGTTCTTC,CASSFGGGAYNEQFF
TRBJ2-5,NA,TRBD1,TRBV29-1,TGCAGCGGGGGACAGGGGGGAGAGACCCAGTACTTC,CSGGQGGETQYF
TRBJ2-5,few,TRBD1,TRBV6-2/TRBV6-3,TGTGCCAGCAGTAGGGACAGGACAATACAAGAGACCCAGTACTTC,CASSRDRTIQETQYF
TRBJ1-4,NA,TRBD1,TRBV4-3,TGCGCCAGCAGCCAAGAAAGGGACAGGAATGAAAAACTGTTTTTT,CASSQERDRNEKLFF
TRBJ2-6,NA,NA,TRBV29-1,TGCAGCGTTGTTGACAGGGCCAACGTCCTGACTTTC,CSVVDRANVLTF
TRBJ1-2,NA,NA,TRBV7-2,TGTGCCAGCAGCTTACCAGGGAAGGCTTCTGGCTACACCTTC,CASSLPGKASGYTF
TRBJ2-2,NA,TRBD2,TRBV6-2/TRBV6-3,TGTGCCAGCAGCAGGCGGACTAGGTTAAACGGGGAGCTGTTTTTT,CASSRRTRLNGELFF
TRBJ2-3,NA,NA,TRBV9,TGTGCCAGCAGTTCTAAGCGCACAGATACGCAGTATTTT,CASSSKRTDTQYF
TRBJ2-7,few,TRBD1,TRBV5-4,TGTGCCAGCAGCTTGACAGGGGCCTCCGAGCAGTACTTC,CASSLTGASEQYF
TRBJ1-1,NA,TRBD1,TRBV28,TGTGCCAGCACTCCGGGACAGTTGAACACTGAAGCTTTCTTT,CASTPGQLNTEAFF
TRBJ2-7,NA,NA,TRBV28,TGTGCCAGCAGTTTATTGCGGGACTCCTACGAGCAGTACTTC,CASSLLRDSYEQYF
TRBJ2-2,NA,TRBD1,TRBV7-9,TGTGCCAGCAGCCGGATGACAGGGGGAAACACCGGGGAGCTGTTTTTT,CASSRMTGGNTGELFF
TRBJ1-5,NA,NA,TRBV3-1/TRBV3-2,TGTGCCAGCAGCCTGAGGGGGAGCAATCAGCCCCAGCATTTT,CASSLRGSNQPQHF
TRBJ1-1,NA,TRBD1,TRBV7-3,TGTGCCAGCAGCCGAAAACCACAGGGGTATGAAGCTTTCTTT,CASSRKPQGYEAFF
TRBJ2-1,NA,NA,TRBV6-2/TRBV6-3,TGTGCCAGCAGTTACTCTATCCAGGGCGGATACAATGAGCAGTTCTTC,CASSYSIQGGYNEQFF
TRBJ2-6,NA,TRBD2,TRBV3-1/TRBV3-2,TGTGCCAGCAGACAATTTAGCGGGACGGCTGGGGCCAACGTCCTGACTTTC,CASRQFSGTAGANVLTF
TRBJ2-5,many,NA,TRBV2,TGTGCCAGCAGTGCTACGGAGTACCAAGAGACCCAGTACTTC,CASSATEYQETQYF
TRBJ2-1,NA,TRBD2,TRBV29-1,TGCAGCGCCTCCTCCTCTCTGGGGACTAGCGGGAGGGAGCAGTTCTTC,CSASSSLGTSGREQFF
TRBJ1-3,NA,NA,TRBV10-3,TGTGCCATCATGGACAGTAAGGCTGGAAACACCATATATTTT,CAIMDSKAGNTIYF
TRBJ1-1,NA,TRBD1,TRBV18,TGTGCCAGCTCACCACAGGGGGCGGGCACTGAAGCTTTCTTT,CASSPQGAGTEAFF
TRBJ2-1,NA,NA,TRBV9,TGTGCCAGCAGCGTCCGGGACAACAATGAGCAGTTCTTC,CASSVRDNNEQFF
TRBJ2-1,few,TRBD2,TRBV19,TGTGCCAGTAGCATTTATTTGACGGGACTAGCCGGCTATGAGCAGTTCTTC,CASSIYLTGLAGYEQFF
TRBJ2-7,few,NA,TRBV7-3,TGTGCCAGCAGCTTCGCCGCGTCTGCCTACGAGCAGTACTTC,CASSFAASAYEQYF
TRBJ1-1,NA,NA,TRBV14,TGTGCCAGCAGCCCGGGATTCGCCCCTTACACTGAAGCTTTCTTT,CASSPGFAPYTEAFF
TRBJ2-7,NA,TRBD1,TRBV3-1/TRBV3-2,TGTGCCAGCAGCCCCCGGGACAGAGTTTCCTACGAGCAGTACTTC,CASSPRDRVSYEQYF
TRBJ1-5,few,NA,TRBV15,TGTGCCACCAGCAGAGAGGACAGCTATCAGCCCCAGCATTTT,CATSREDSYQPQHF
TRBJ2-2,NA,NA,TRBV5-1,TGCGCCAGCAGCTTGAATAGCGGAAACACCGGGGAGCTGTTTTTT,CASSLNSGNTGELFF
TRBJ2-3,NA,TRBD2,TRBV5-4,TGTGCCAGCAGCCCGAGCGGGACTAGCGGGCCAGATACGCAGTATTTT,CASSPSGTSGPDTQYF
TRBJ2-1,NA,TRBD2,TRBV18,TGTGCCAGCTTACTAGCGGGCAGTACCTACAATGAGCAGTTCTTC,CASLLAGSTYNEQFF
TRBJ2-5,many,NA,TRBV2,TGTGCCAGCAGTGAACGAGAGACCCAGTACTTC,CASSERETQYF
TRBJ2-2,NA,TRBD1,TRBV15,TGTGCCACCAGCAGAGATATACAGGGGGCGAACACCGGGGAGCTGTTTTTT,CATSRDIQGANTGELFF
TRBJ1-2,NA,NA,TRBV28,TGTGCCAGCAGTTGGACAGAGTTCTATGGCTACACCTTC,CASSWTEFYGYTF
TRBJ2-3,NA,TRBD2,TRBV24-1,TGTGCCACCAGTGAAGCTAGCGGAGATACGCAGTATTTT,CATSEASGDTQYF
TRBJ2-3,NA,TRBD1,TRBV5-1,TGCGCCAGCAGCTTGGCCCCCCAGGGGGCCGGGACAGATACGCAGTATTTT,CASSLAPQGAGTDTQYF
TRBJ1-2,once,TRBD1,TRBV12-3/TRBV12-4,TGTGCCAGTGCTCAGGGGGTTAGTGGCTACACCTTC,CASAQGVSGYTF
TRBJ2-7,NA,TRBD1,TRBV19,TGTGCCAGTAGTATACGGACAGGGAGCTCCTACGAGCAGTACTTC,CASSIRTGSSYEQYF
TRBJ1-5,NA,TRBD1,TRBV12-5,TGTGCTAGTGGTTTGGCCTGGGACAGGGCTTCAGTAAGCAATCAGCCCCAGCATTTT,CASGLAWDRASVSNQPQHF
TRBJ1-5,NA,NA,TRBV7-2,TGTGCCAGCAGCTTTGACAGCGTCAATCAGCCCCAGCATTTT,CASSFDSVNQPQHF
TRBJ2-3,NA,TRBD2,TRBV7-3,TGTGCCAGCAGGACGGGACTAGCTCCGCAGTATTTT,CASRTGLAPQYF